This TCR beta chain originates from a study of T cell repertoires in cytomegalovirus infection. Study details: Evidence of both CMV infection and a matching HLA type came from public TCR beta signatures. Study conclusions and caveats: Individuals carrying CMV plus the relevant HLA were identified by cumulative frequency of public TCR beta families. HLA-C-restricted TCR beta clonotypes specific for CMV led the ex vivo response.

TCRdb itself ran the reads through MiXCR, one entry per CDR3 protein. Of about 740,000 distinct CDR3 sequences in the sample, about 40% were seen once. The CDR3 has 15 amino acids. With 1 base removed from V and 2 bases from J, the gap between germline ends came to 10 bases. CDR1 KGHDR and CDR2 SFDVKD come from the germline V gene. Turning to this clonotype: The antigen is not known.

V is TRBV24-1 and J is TRBJ2-5; D unresolved. This clonotype was sampled from a human donor in good health (CMV status not recorded). Some clones in this sample may be carry-over from other donors' samples. Input material: PBMCs. The CDR3 sequence: CATSDFLGRQETQYF. The CDR3, as DNA: TGTGCCACCAGTGATTTCCTTGGCAGACAAGAGACCCAGTACTTC.